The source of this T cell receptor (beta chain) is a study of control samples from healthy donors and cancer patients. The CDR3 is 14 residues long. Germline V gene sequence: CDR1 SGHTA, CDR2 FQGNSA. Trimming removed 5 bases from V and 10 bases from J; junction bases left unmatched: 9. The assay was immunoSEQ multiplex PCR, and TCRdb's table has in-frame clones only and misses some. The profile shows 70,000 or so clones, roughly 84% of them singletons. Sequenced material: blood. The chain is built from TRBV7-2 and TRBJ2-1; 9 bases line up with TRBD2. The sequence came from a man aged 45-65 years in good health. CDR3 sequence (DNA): TGTGCCAGCAGCCCCCAGGTGCTAGCGGGAGAGCAGTTCTTC. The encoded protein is CASSPQVLAGEQFF. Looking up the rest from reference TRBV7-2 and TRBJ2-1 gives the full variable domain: GAGVSQSPSNKVTEKGKDVELRCDPISGHTALYWYRQSLGQGLEFLIYFQGNSAPDKSGLPSDRFSAERTGGSVSTLTIQRTQQEDSAVYLCASSPQVLAGEQFFGPGTRLTVL.